This TCR beta chain was sequenced in a study of T cell repertoires in cytomegalovirus infection. The overall study: CMV infection plus the matching HLA type was flagged by public TCR beta signatures. Study-level points and caveats: The study found HLA-C-restricted CMV-specific TCR beta clonotypes dominating the ex vivo response. Cumulative frequency (of public TCR beta family members) identified carriers of CMV plus the relevant HLA.

Using its own MiXCR run on the reads, TCRdb lists one record per CDR3 protein. The table shows tens of thousands of distinct CDR3 sequences, with around 20% occurring only once. Losses at the gene ends were 1 base for V and 3 bases for J; bases not matched to a gene: 2. Germline CDR1 and CDR2: MGHRA and YSYEKL. The CDR3 runs to 14 residues. Comment on this clonotype: Antigen specificity is unknown.

The V gene is TRBV4-1, the J gene TRBJ2-7, with TRBD1 matching 8 bases. The sample comprised PBMCs, sequenced either directly or after in vitro stimulation (not recorded which). This receptor was taken from a human donor in good health (CMV status not recorded). Some clones in this sample may be carry-over from other donors' samples. In nucleotides, the CDR3 is TGCGCCAGCAGCCAAGCAGGGGGCGGCTACGAGCAGTACTTC. Amino acids: CASSQAGGGYEQYF.